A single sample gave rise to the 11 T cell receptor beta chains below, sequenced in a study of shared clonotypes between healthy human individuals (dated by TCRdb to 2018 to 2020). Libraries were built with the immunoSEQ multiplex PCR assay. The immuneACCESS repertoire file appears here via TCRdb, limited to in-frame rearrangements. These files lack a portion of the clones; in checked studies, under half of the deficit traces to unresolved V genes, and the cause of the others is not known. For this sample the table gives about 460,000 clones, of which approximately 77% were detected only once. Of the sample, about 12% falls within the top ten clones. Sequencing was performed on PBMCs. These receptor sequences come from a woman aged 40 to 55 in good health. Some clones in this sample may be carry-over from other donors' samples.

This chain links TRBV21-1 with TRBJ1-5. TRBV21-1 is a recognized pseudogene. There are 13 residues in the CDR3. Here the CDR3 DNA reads TGTGCCAGCAGCAAAAAAGTGGACCGGCCCCAGCATTTT. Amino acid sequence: CASSKKVDRPQHF.

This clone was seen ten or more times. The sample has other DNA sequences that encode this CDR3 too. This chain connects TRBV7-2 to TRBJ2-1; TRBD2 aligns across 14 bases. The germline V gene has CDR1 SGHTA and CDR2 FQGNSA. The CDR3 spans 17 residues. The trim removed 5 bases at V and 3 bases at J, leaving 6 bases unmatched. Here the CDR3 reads CASSINGLAGGYNEQFF. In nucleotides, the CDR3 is TGTGCCAGCAGCATAAACGGACTAGCGGGAGGCTACAATGAGCAGTTCTTC.

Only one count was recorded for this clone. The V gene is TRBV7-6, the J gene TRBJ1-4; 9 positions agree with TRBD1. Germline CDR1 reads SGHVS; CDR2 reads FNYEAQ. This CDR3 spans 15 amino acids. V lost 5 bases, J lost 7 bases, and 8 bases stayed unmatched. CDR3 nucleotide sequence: TGTGCCAGCAGCGAAAAAACAGGGGGCAGTGAAAAACTGTTTTTT. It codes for CASSEKTGGSEKLFF. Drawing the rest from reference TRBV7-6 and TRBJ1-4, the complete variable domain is GAGVSQSPRYKVTKRGQDVALRCDPISGHVSLYWYRQALGQGPEFLTYFNYEAQQDKSGLPNDRFSAERPEGSISTLTIQRTEQRDSAMYRCASSEKTGGSEKLFFGSGTQLSVL.

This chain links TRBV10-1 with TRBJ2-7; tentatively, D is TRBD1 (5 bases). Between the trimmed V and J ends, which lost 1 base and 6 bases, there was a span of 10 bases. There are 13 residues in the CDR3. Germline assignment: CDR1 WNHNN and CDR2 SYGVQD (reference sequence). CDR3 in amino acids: CASSEYQGGEQYF. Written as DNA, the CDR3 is TGCGCCAGCAGTGAGTACCAGGGTGGCGAGCAGTACTTC.

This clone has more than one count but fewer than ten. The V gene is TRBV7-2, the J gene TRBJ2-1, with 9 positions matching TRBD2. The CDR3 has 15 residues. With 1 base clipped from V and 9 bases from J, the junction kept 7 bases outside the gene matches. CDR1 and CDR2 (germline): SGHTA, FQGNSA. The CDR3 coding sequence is TGTGCCAGCAGCTTAGTAGTGACTAGCGGCGTTGAGCAGTTCTTC. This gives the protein CASSLVVTSGVEQFF.

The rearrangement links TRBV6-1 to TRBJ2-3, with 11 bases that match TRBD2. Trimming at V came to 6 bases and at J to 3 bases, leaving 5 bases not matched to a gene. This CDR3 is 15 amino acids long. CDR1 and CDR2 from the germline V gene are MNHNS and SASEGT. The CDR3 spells CASRTRTSGTDTQYF. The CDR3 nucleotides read TGTGCCAGCAGAACTCGGACTAGCGGGACAGATACGCAGTATTTT.

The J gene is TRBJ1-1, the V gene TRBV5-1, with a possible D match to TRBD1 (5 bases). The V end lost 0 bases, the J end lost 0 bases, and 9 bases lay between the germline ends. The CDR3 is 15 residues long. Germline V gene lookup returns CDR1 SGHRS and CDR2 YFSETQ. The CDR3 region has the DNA TGCGCCAGCAGCTTGGCCCGGGGGGTGAACACTGAAGCTTTCTTT. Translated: CASSLARGVNTEAFF. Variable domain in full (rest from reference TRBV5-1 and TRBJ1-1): KAGVTQTPRYLIKTRGQQVTLSCSPISGHRSVSWYQQTPGQGLQFLFEYFSETQRNKGNFPGRFSGRQFSNSRSEMNVSTLELGDSALYLCASSLARGVNTEAFFGQGTRLTVV.

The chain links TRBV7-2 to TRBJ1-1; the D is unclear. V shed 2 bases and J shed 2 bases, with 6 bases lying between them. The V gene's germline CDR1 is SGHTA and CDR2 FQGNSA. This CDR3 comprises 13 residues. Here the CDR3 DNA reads TGTGCCAGCAGCTTACACGCAAACACTGAAGCTTTCTTT. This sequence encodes CASSLHANTEAFF.

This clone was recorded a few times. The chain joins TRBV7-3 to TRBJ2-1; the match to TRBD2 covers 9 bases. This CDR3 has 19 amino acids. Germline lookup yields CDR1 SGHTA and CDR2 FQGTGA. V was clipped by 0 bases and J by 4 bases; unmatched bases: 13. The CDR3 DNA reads TGTGCCAGCAGCTTAACGTTAAGCGGGAGGTCCCCGCTTTACAATGAGCAGTTCTTC. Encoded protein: CASSLTLSGRSPLYNEQFF.

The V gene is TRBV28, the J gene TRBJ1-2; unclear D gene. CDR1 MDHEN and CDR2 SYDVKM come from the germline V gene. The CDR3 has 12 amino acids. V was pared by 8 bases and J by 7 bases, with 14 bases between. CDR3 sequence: CASVGSGSGYTF. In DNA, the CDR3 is TGTGCCAGCGTAGGGAGCGGCTCTGGCTACACCTTC.

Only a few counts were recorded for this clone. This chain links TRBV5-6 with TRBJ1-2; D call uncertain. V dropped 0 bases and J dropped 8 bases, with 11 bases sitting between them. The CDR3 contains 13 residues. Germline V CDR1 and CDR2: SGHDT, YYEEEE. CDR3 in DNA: TGTGCCAGCAGCTTGGGACGCTTGGTGGGCTACACCTTC. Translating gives CASSLGRLVGYTF.